These 13 T cell receptor beta chains were all obtained from the same sample, sequenced in a study of OX40 agonist ivuxolimab in advanced cancers. Using immunoSEQ multiplex PCR, the repertoire was profiled, and TCRdb retains in-frame clones only, with some absent. In the table there are tens of thousands of clones, 70% to 90% of which are singletons. The specimen comprised CD4+ or CD8+ T cells sorted from blood, sampled in a trial of the OX40 agonist ivuxolimab. The receptors originated from an adult with an advanced solid tumor such as melanoma, head and neck, liver or kidney cancer.

The chain has TRBV7-3 and TRBJ2-2, with 10 bases lining up with TRBD2. This CDR3 has 17 residues. CDR1 is SGHTA, CDR2 FQGTGA, per germline. V lost 4 bases to trimming and J lost 4 bases; unmatched junction nucleotides: 9. This chain's CDR3 is CASSSRSGRAGTGELFF. The CDR3 DNA follows: TGTGCCAGCAGCTCGAGAAGCGGGAGGGCCGGCACCGGGGAGCTGTTTTTT.

The genes are TRBV19 and TRBJ1-1; TRBD1 aligns across 8 bases. Germline V lookup: CDR1 LNHDA, CDR2 SQIVND (reference sequence). This CDR3 contains 15 residues. The trim removed 3 bases at V and 0 bases at J, leaving 3 bases unmatched. The DNA of the CDR3 is TGTGCCAGTAGTATCCCAGGGGGCATGAACACTGAAGCTTTCTTT. It specifies CASSIPGGMNTEAFF.

The chain uses TRBV30 and TRBJ2-3, with D perhaps TRBD1 (6 bases). The V gene lost 1 base and the J gene lost 1 base, with 15 bases spanning the gap. Germline values: CDR1 GTSNPN, CDR2 SVGIG (reference sequence). This CDR3 comprises 16 residues. CDR3 in DNA: TGTGCCTGGAGTGGGCAGGGGCTAGGCCGCACAGATACGCAGTATTTT. This sequence encodes CAWSGQGLGRTDTQYF.

V and J are TRBV7-2 and TRBJ2-4, with D hard to call. CDR1 and CDR2 from the germline V gene are SGHTA and FQGNSA. This CDR3 is built from 13 residues. Deletions cut 0 bases from V and 5 bases from J, with 5 bases between. The DNA for the CDR3 is TGTGCCAGCAGCTTAGCGCCAGAAAACATTCAGTACTTC. Translation gives CASSLAPENIQYF.

The chain couples TRBV28 to TRBJ2-4, with a tentative D call TRBD1 (5 bases). Germline values: CDR1 MDHEN, CDR2 SYDVKM. Trimming pared 3 bases from V and 2 bases from J, leaving 8 bases between. The CDR3 consists of 14 residues. The CDR3 bases are TGTGCCAGCAGTTTGGGGCAGACCAAAAACATTCAGTACTTC. Its translation is CASSLGQTKNIQYF.

The gene calls are TRBV10-3 and TRBJ1-4; D not resolved. The germline CDR1 and CDR2 sequences are ENHRY and SYGVKD. This CDR3 is 12 amino acids long. Trimming shortened V by 3 bases and J by 8 bases, and 7 bases separated the two germline ends. Written as DNA, the CDR3 is TGTGCCATCAGTGATCAGAGAGAAAAACTGTTTTTT. Its translation: CAISDQREKLFF.

This rearrangement joins TRBV18 to TRBJ2-3; D may be TRBD1 (6 bases). V shed 6 bases and J shed 8 bases, with 24 bases lying between them. The CDR3 sequence is 16 residues long. In germline, CDR1 is KGHSH, CDR2 LQKENI. Written as DNA, the CDR3 is TGTGCCAGCTCGGGTGGACAGTTCCGGGCCGGAAGTACGCAGTATTTT. Its protein product is CASSGGQFRAGSTQYF.

V and J are TRBV5-1 and TRBJ2-7; D call uncertain. Trimming removed 0 bases from V and 3 bases from J, with 7 bases in between. The CDR3 runs 13 residues. CDR1 is SGHRS and CDR2 is YFSETQ in the germline V gene. CDR3 DNA sequence: TGCGCCAGCAGCTTGGGCTTAAACTACGAGCAGTACTTC. Protein: CASSLGLNYEQYF.

This chain connects TRBV19 to TRBJ1-2; TRBD1 matches at 9 bases. The junction had 5 bases not matched to a gene; V was cut back by 5 bases and J by 4 bases. Per germline, CDR1 LNHDA and CDR2 SQIVND (reference sequence). There are 14 residues in the CDR3. This CDR3 is CASSRTTGGYGYTF. As DNA, the CDR3 is TGTGCCAGTAGTCGAACGACAGGGGGCTATGGCTACACCTTC.

The chain recombines TRBV2 with TRBJ1-3; D unclear. In germline, CDR1 is SNHLY, CDR2 FYNNEI. The V gene lost 4 bases and the J gene lost 0 bases, with 13 bases spanning the gap. The CDR3 contains 16 residues. The CDR3 loop reads CASSGLRASSGNTIYF. For the CDR3, the DNA is TGTGCCAGCAGTGGGCTTAGGGCCTCCTCTGGAAACACCATATATTTT.

The chain carries TRBV27 and TRBJ2-7; D is unclear. This CDR3 has 13 amino acids. Germline CDR1 reads MNHEY; CDR2 reads SMNVEV (reference sequence). Trimming removed 7 bases from V and 5 bases from J, with 15 bases in between. The CDR3 DNA is TGTGCCAGCACCCCTCGAAATGGCGACGAGCAGTACTTC. This translates into CASTPRNGDEQYF.

This sequence joins TRBV6-6 and TRBJ2-4, with D unresolved. Germline CDR1 reads MNHNY; CDR2 reads SVGAGI (reference sequence). This CDR3 has 14 residues. Trimming cost V 3 bases and J 4 bases, with 10 bases left between them. CDR3: CASSYGKLKNIQYF. CDR3 bases: TGTGCCAGCAGTTATGGCAAACTAAAAAACATTCAGTACTTC.

The V gene is TRBV29-1, the J gene TRBJ1-1, with TRBD1 matching 10 bases. Germline values: CDR1 SQVTM, CDR2 ANQGSEA. The CDR3 consists of 15 residues. After removal of 6 bases from V and 1 base from J, the junction contained 8 bases not matched to a gene. The CDR3 is CSVVGDRGANTEAFF. The CDR3, as DNA: TGCAGCGTAGTTGGGGACAGGGGAGCGAACACTGAAGCTTTCTTT.